Described below is a single TCR beta chain sequence and its context. What it recognizes is unknown. These data belong to a study of cytomegalovirus exposure and HLA in healthy donors. CDR1 and CDR2 from the germline V gene are SEHNR and FQNEAQ (reference sequence). The V gene lost 1 base and the J gene lost 1 base, with 17 bases spanning the gap. This CDR3 is 17 amino acids long. This PCR relied on a set of 60 Vbeta primers and 13 Jbeta primers. Clones were sequenced by immunoSEQ multiplex PCR, and TCRdb holds only the in-frame ones, with some missing. The sample consists of about 200,000 clones, about four fifths of them appearing once. Study results and limitations: Segments of the TCR beta V type were, in most cases, productive about 87% or about 30% of the time in an earlier analysis. The authors reported that TCR beta sequences could predict HLA-A and HLA-B alleles. These predictions were accurate for most subjects in the first cohort.

The chain employs TRBV7-9 and TRBJ2-7; possible D gene TRBD1, 7 bases. This TCR was recovered from a woman in her forties or fifties in good health and CMV-seronegative. The specimen was PBMCs. CDR3 sequence (DNA): TGTGCCAGCAGCTTAGGCGGGGTGACAGGGATTTCCTACGAGCAGTACTTC. It codes for CASSLGGVTGISYEQYF.